The rows below give T cell receptor beta chains drawn from one sample of a study of cytomegalovirus exposure and HLA in healthy donors. Only in-frame clones appear in the TCRdb table, and some are missing; sequencing was by immunoSEQ multiplex PCR. The sample includes 150,000 to 200,000 clones, just over 75% of them seen just once. Material for sequencing was PBMCs. The source of these receptors is a man aged 40-49 years in good health and CMV-seronegative. Each CDR3 is given with its conserved first and last residue. D genes are given only for firm matches. Only part of the rows carry a size: once, few, many, or a class if the clone is expanded.

CDR3nt	CDR3aa	d_gene	j_gene	abundance	v_gene
TGTGCCTGGACCGGGACAGGATTTTCCTCTGGAAACACCATATATTTT	CAWTGTGFSSGNTIYF	TRBD1	TRBJ1-3	NA	TRBV30
TGTGCCAGCAGTGAAGCGGGAGGCACAGATACGCAGTATTTT	CASSEAGGTDTQYF	TRBD2	TRBJ2-3	NA	TRBV6-4
TGTGCCAGCAGCGGACTAGCGGGAGGCAATGAGCAGTTCTTC	CASSGLAGGNEQFF	TRBD2	TRBJ2-1	NA	TRBV9
TGTGCCAGCCCCGGGACAGGGGAATATGGCTACACCTTC	CASPGTGEYGYTF	TRBD1	TRBJ1-2	NA	TRBV2
TGTTCCAGCAGCTTTGGAACGGGAGATACGGGGGAGACCCAGTACTTC	CSSSFGTGDTGETQYF	NA	TRBJ2-5	NA	TRBV7-9
TGTGCCAGCAGCTTGGCAGGAGATACGCAGTATTTT	CASSLAGDTQYF	NA	TRBJ2-3	few	TRBV11-2
TGTGCCAGCAGGGACATGGGCGAGCAGTACTTC	CASRDMGEQYF	NA	TRBJ2-7	NA	TRBV6-1
TGTGCCATCAGTGGAGGAGCGGGGCAGTTCTTC	CAISGGAGQFF	NA	TRBJ2-1	once	TRBV10-3
TGTGCCACCAGCCGCGGGAGTTCGTACGAGCAGTACTTC	CATSRGSSYEQYF	TRBD2	TRBJ2-7	NA	TRBV15
TGTGCCATCAGTGAGTCCTTGGGGGCCGGTCAGCCCCAGCATTTT	CAISESLGAGQPQHF	NA	TRBJ1-5	NA	TRBV10-3
TGTGCCAGCAGCGCTAGCGGGACTTACTACAATGAGCAGTTCTTC	CASSASGTYYNEQFF	TRBD2	TRBJ2-1	NA	TRBV28
TGTGCCAGCAGTGAAGGGAGGATCATGGGGATGCAGTACTTC	CASSEGRIMGMQYF	NA	TRBJ2-7	NA	TRBV2
TGTGCCAGCAGCTTCAACAGCAATGAGCAGTTCTTC	CASSFNSNEQFF	NA	TRBJ2-1	few	TRBV11-1
TGTGCCAGCAGCTCTAGCGGGGGGTACGAGCAGTACTTC	CASSSSGGYEQYF	TRBD2	TRBJ2-7	NA	TRBV9
TGTGCCAGCAGCGTTTTGGGGGGCTCCTACAATGAGCAGTTCTTC	CASSVLGGSYNEQFF	NA	TRBJ2-1	NA	TRBV9
TGTGCCAGCAGCTTGTGGCAGGCAAATGAGCAGTTCTTC	CASSLWQANEQFF	NA	TRBJ2-1	NA	TRBV5-6
TGTGCCAGCACGGTGGGCGGAGGGTACACTGAAGCTTTCTTT	CASTVGGGYTEAFF	NA	TRBJ1-1	once	TRBV5-4
TGTGCCAGCAGCATGGGGAGCGGGAATTTATACGAGCAGTACTTC	CASSMGSGNLYEQYF	TRBD2	TRBJ2-7	once	TRBV7-8
TGTGCCAGCAGCTTAGTAGAGTTCACAGATACGCAGTATTTT	CASSLVEFTDTQYF	NA	TRBJ2-3	NA	TRBV7-2
TGTGCCAGCAGCGCGGGGGGCAGCTCCAAAAACAGTCAGTACTTC	CASSAGGSSKNSQYF	TRBD2	TRBJ2-4	NA	TRBV5-4
TGTGCCAGCTCGCAGGGTCTCCCTGCAACTAATGAAAAACTGTTTTTT	CASSQGLPATNEKLFF	NA	TRBJ1-4	NA	TRBV18
TGCAGCGCAAAGACAGCGGGACTTGAAGCTTTCTTT	CSAKTAGLEAFF	NA	TRBJ1-1	NA	TRBV29-1
TGTGCCAGCAGCGTAGCTACAAGAAGGGGAGGCGAAAAACTGTTTTTT	CASSVATRRGGEKLFF	NA	TRBJ1-4	NA	TRBV9
TGCGCCAGCAGCTTGTTTACCAGCGCTCAGGGTAACACAGATACGCAGTATTTT	CASSLFTSAQGNTDTQYF	NA	TRBJ2-3	NA	TRBV5-1
TGTGCCAGCAGTTACAGAGGACTAGCGGACTTGGGCGAGCAGTTCTTC	CASSYRGLADLGEQFF	TRBD2	TRBJ2-1	NA	TRBV6-5
TGCGCCAGCAGTGCAGGTGGTGGGACAGGATCCTACGAGCAGTACTTC	CASSAGGGTGSYEQYF	TRBD1	TRBJ2-7	NA	TRBV5-1
TGTGCCAGCTCACCCCGGGACAGGACTCTCTACGAGCAGTACTTC	CASSPRDRTLYEQYF	TRBD1	TRBJ2-7	NA	TRBV18
TGCGCCAGCAAATACTCCGGGAGAGAGGGCAATGAGCAGTTCTTC	CASKYSGREGNEQFF	NA	TRBJ2-1	few	TRBV5-1
TGTGCCAGCAGCTTGGCCCGGGACTACAACAATGAGCAGTTCTTC	CASSLARDYNNEQFF	TRBD2	TRBJ2-1	once	TRBV5-4
TGTGCCAGCAGGCTACAGGCGGACGAGCAGTACTTC	CASRLQADEQYF	NA	TRBJ2-7	NA	TRBV11-2
TGTGCCAGCAGCACACCTAGCGGGAGCATTGTTGAGCAGTTCTTC	CASSTPSGSIVEQFF	TRBD2	TRBJ2-1	NA	TRBV7-2
TGTGCCAGCAGCTTTAGGAGGAATCAGCCCCAGCATTTT	CASSFRRNQPQHF	NA	TRBJ1-5	NA	TRBV5-1
TGTGCCAGCTGTCCCAGGGTGGGCACCGGGGAGCTGTTTTTT	CASCPRVGTGELFF	NA	TRBJ2-2	NA	TRBV21-1
TGTGCCTGGAGGGGAGGGATTGTCACTGGGGCCAACGGCCTGACTTTC	CAWRGGIVTGANGLTF	TRBD2	TRBJ2-6	NA	TRBV30
TGCGCCAGCAGCTCCATAGCGGGCGGGGGGGAGACCCAGTACTTC	CASSSIAGGGETQYF	TRBD2	TRBJ2-5	NA	TRBV5-1
TGTGCCAGCAGTTTATTCTCGTGGAGGGGTCGGACTAGGCGGACTGAAGCTTTCTTT	CASSLFSWRGRTRRTEAFF	NA	TRBJ1-1	NA	TRBV27
TGTGCCAGCAGCTTCTTGACAGGTTACTCTGGGGCCAACGTCCTGACTTTC	CASSFLTGYSGANVLTF	NA	TRBJ2-6	once	TRBV5-6
TGTGCCAGCAGCCTTTCATCTATCTACGAGCAGTACTTC	CASSLSSIYEQYF	NA	TRBJ2-7	NA	TRBV7-9
TGTGCCATCCAGGCCAGACAAGACACCGGGGAGCTGTTTTTT	CAIQARQDTGELFF	NA	TRBJ2-2	NA	TRBV10-3
TGCGCCAGCAGCTTGGAAGGGGGGGCAGGCGAGCAGTACTTC	CASSLEGGAGEQYF	NA	TRBJ2-7	NA	TRBV5-1
TGTGCCAGCAGCTTCTTTACCGGGGATACGCAGTATTTT	CASSFFTGDTQYF	NA	TRBJ2-3	once	TRBV7-8
TGTGCCAGCAGCTTGGCCTGGCAGGACACTGAAGCTTTCTTT	CASSLAWQDTEAFF	NA	TRBJ1-1	NA	TRBV5-4
TGTGCCAGCAGTTCTGACGGGGGAGCGGGCAGCACAGATACGCAGTATTTT	CASSSDGGAGSTDTQYF	NA	TRBJ2-3	NA	TRBV5-4
TGTGCCAGCAGTGTAGAGGGACTAGTAGCTTCGGGAACCGGGGAGCTGTTTTTT	CASSVEGLVASGTGELFF	TRBD2	TRBJ2-2	NA	TRBV2
TGTGCCAGCAGCACGGGGGACCATCCCTACGAGCAGTACTTC	CASSTGDHPYEQYF	NA	TRBJ2-7	once	TRBV9
TGTGCCAGCAGCCTTAGCGGGGCCAGCACAGATACGCAGTATTTT	CASSLSGASTDTQYF	TRBD2	TRBJ2-3	NA	TRBV6-5
TGTGCCAGCAGTCCGACAGGGGGCAGAGGCACTGAAGCTTTCTTT	CASSPTGGRGTEAFF	TRBD1	TRBJ1-1	NA	TRBV28